This T cell receptor beta chain stems from a study of T cells in Graves' hyperthyroidism and ophthalmopathy. Amplified regions were TCR beta CDR3 sequences from RNA transcripts. Primed by the HTBI set, a first-round RT-PCR was run on the TCR CDR3. A single record per CDR3 protein comes from TCRdb applying MiXCR to the multiplex PCR reads. The data show some 650,000 distinct CDR3 sequences, with roughly 16% seen just once and about 3.5% held by the top ten. This clonotype was counted between two and nine times. V lost 0 bases and J 0 bases, leaving 10 bases between the germline ends. This CDR3 region has 16 residues. From germline, CDR1 is ENHRY and CDR2 SYGVKD.

The rearrangement links TRBV10-3 to TRBJ2-3, with D hard to call. The TCR comes from a woman in her thirties or forties with Graves' ophthalmopathy. The sequencing sample was made of blood. For the CDR3, the DNA is TGTGCCATCAGTGAGTCCGATCTGACTAGCACAGATACGCAGTATTTT. Its protein is CAISESDLTSTDTQYF.